The source of this TCR beta chain is a study of radiation and T cells in renal cell carcinoma. Study results and caveats: Compared with controls, irradiated tumors showed greater TCR clonality. Compared with controls, irradiated tumors had more, larger dominant CDR3 motifs. Tumor samples were small regions of approximately 1.1 g.

Trimming removed 2 bases at V and 5 bases at J, with 18 bases between. Germline CDR1 reads MNHEY; CDR2 reads SMNVEV (reference sequence). The CDR3 contains 16 residues. Treatment: treatment-naive control, cytoreductive nephrectomy. Control tumor donors were several females and some ten males, median age about 50 years. A word on this clone: Its antigen remains unidentified.

Sequenced by immunoSEQ multiplex PCR; TCRdb stores in-frame clones only, minus some. Found here are around 16,000 clones, 55% to 75% of them singletons; the top ten hold about 9.7%. This specimen was tumor tissue, taken from a patient whose treatment was nephrectomy without radiotherapy. V is TRBV27 and J is TRBJ1-2, with unresolved D. The TCR was taken from a man aged 35 to 55 with renal cell carcinoma. The CDR3 is CASSLIGLGSPYGYTF. The DNA for the CDR3 is TGTGCCAGCAGTTTAATAGGGTTAGGGTCCCCGTATGGCTACACCTTC.